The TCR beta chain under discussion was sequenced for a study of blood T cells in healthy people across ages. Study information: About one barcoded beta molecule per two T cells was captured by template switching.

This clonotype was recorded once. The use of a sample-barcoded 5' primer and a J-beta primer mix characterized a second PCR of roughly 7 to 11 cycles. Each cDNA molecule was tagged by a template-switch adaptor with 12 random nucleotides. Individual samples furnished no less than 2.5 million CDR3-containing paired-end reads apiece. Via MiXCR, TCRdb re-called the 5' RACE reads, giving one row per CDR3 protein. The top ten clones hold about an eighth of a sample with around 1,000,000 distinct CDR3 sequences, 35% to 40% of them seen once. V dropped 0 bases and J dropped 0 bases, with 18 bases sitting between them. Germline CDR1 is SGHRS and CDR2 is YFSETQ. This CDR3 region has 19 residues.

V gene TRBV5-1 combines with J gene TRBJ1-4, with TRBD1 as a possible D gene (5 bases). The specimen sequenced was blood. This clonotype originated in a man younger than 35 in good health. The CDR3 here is CASSLAGASGSATNEKLFF. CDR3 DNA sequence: TGCGCCAGCAGCTTGGCTGGGGCTAGTGGATCTGCAACTAATGAAAAACTGTTTTTT.